Each of the 20 T cell receptor beta chains below was sequenced from the same sample in a study of siplizumab effects on memory and regulatory T cells. Clones were sequenced by immunoSEQ multiplex PCR, and TCRdb holds only the in-frame ones, with some missing. The data contain some 100,000 clones, more than 90% of them singletons. Sample: CD4+ T cells sorted from blood. These receptors were collected from a human donor in good health. Some clones in this sample may be carry-over from other donors' samples.

DNA of the CDR3: TGTGCCAGCAGCTTAGCCCCACTAGCGGGAGGGCCCGGAGATACGCAGTATTTT. Translation: CASSLAPLAGGPGDTQYF. V usage is TRBV7-6 and J usage is TRBJ2-3, with 13 bases aligning to TRBD2. The CDR3 consists of 18 residues. V was clipped by 0 bases and J by 5 bases; unmatched bases: 8. Germline V CDR1 and CDR2: SGHVS, FNYEAQ.

The sample holds a few counts of this clone. The gene calls are TRBV28 and TRBJ2-1; tentatively, D is TRBD2 (6 bases). Germline lookup yields CDR1 MDHEN and CDR2 SYDVKM. The CDR3 sequence is 16 residues long. Trimming took 4 bases from V and 0 from J, leaving 13 bases between them. In DNA, the CDR3 is TGTGCCAGCAGTTCCCTCGGGAGTATCTCCTACAATGAGCAGTTCTTC. Amino acid sequence: CASSSLGSISYNEQFF.

This clone has a single count. The chain combines TRBV30 with TRBJ2-7; 11 bases agree with TRBD2. J lost 2 bases, V lost 3 bases, and 24 bases had no gene match. This CDR3 contains 21 residues. The V gene's germline CDR1 is GTSNPN and CDR2 SVGIG (reference sequence). The CDR3 is CAWSRSRTLAGVTIDPYEQYF. The CDR3 coding sequence is TGTGCCTGGAGCAGATCCCGGACACTAGCGGGAGTTACCATTGACCCCTACGAGCAGTACTTC.

The chain uses TRBV23-1 and TRBJ2-1; perhaps TRBD2 as D (6 bases). TRBV23-1 is identified as an open reading frame with a role that is uncertain. Trimming took off 4 bases at V and 10 bases at J, with 26 bases between the two ends. CDR3 length: 17 amino acids. CDR3 DNA sequence: TGCGCCAGCAGTCCCCGGGACTCACATCGCAAATCCGTAGAGCAGTTCTTC. Encoded protein: CASSPRDSHRKSVEQFF.

This chain uses TRBV7-9 with TRBJ2-7; D is undetermined. Trimming left V 4 bases short and J 0 bases short, with 16 bases between. Germline CDR1 and CDR2: SEHNR and FQNEAQ (reference sequence). The CDR3 sequence is 16 residues long. The CDR3 DNA reads TGTGCCAGCAGCTCAAATAGACACCCTAGCTCCTACGAGCAGTACTTC. It codes for CASSSNRHPSSYEQYF.

This chain links TRBV6-5 with TRBJ2-3; 10 bases map to TRBD2. From germline, CDR1 is MNHEY and CDR2 SVGAGI. CDR3 length: 14 amino acids. V was pared by 0 bases and J by 6 bases, with 0 bases of the junction left unmatched. The CDR3 spells CASSYSSGRDTQYF. The CDR3 bases are TGTGCCAGCAGTTACTCTAGCGGGAGGGATACGCAGTATTTT.

Written as DNA, the CDR3 is TGCGCCAGCAGCCCGAAGCCGGGAGAGACCCAGTACTTC. It translates to CASSPKPGETQYF. The gene calls are TRBV5-1 and TRBJ2-5; D gene unclear. The CDR3 sequence is 13 residues long. Germline CDR1 is SGHRS and CDR2 is YFSETQ. Trimming took off 4 bases at V and 4 bases at J, with 11 bases between the two ends.

The V call is TRBV28, the J call TRBJ2-6, with no clear D. With 1 base removed from V and 0 bases from J, the gap between germline ends came to 4 bases. The CDR3 runs to 15 residues. CDR1 is MDHEN, CDR2 SYDVKM, per germline. As DNA, the CDR3 is TGTGCCAGCAGTTTATCGGGCTCTGGGGCCAACGTCCTGACTTTC. Encoded protein: CASSLSGSGANVLTF.

The chain combines TRBV5-1 with TRBJ1-3; D is perhaps TRBD1 (5 bases). Germline V gene sequence: CDR1 SGHRS, CDR2 YFSETQ. Trimming cost V 6 bases and J 0 bases, with 10 bases left between them. There are 14 residues in the CDR3. This chain's CDR3 is CASKVQGSGNTIYF. The CDR3 DNA sequence: TGCGCCAGCAAAGTCCAGGGCTCTGGAAACACCATATATTTT.

V usage is TRBV19 and J usage is TRBJ2-5; weak D call: TRBD1 (6 bases). V dropped 8 bases and J dropped 2 bases, with 18 bases sitting between them. The CDR3 spans 15 residues. The germline V gene has CDR1 LNHDA and CDR2 SQIVND (reference sequence). In DNA form, the CDR3 reads TGTGCCAGTCAGCCACGAAGGGGGATTCAAGAGACCCAGTACTTC. Translation gives CASQPRRGIQETQYF.

The chain links TRBV19 to TRBJ2-2, with 7 positions matching TRBD1. The CDR3 contains 17 residues. J lost 4 bases, V lost 5 bases, and 13 bases had no gene match. Germline lookup yields CDR1 LNHDA and CDR2 SQIVND (reference sequence). The CDR3 DNA sequence: TGTGCCAGTAGTTTGGGGTGGAAGGGGGCCCTCACCGGGGAGCTGTTTTTT. This sequence encodes CASSLGWKGALTGELFF.

The rearrangement uses TRBV10-3 and TRBJ1-5; D is unresolved. The CDR3 has 14 residues. Germline assignment: CDR1 ENHRY and CDR2 SYGVKD. V was trimmed by 0 bases and J by 2 bases, leaving 5 bases between them. The DNA for the CDR3 is TGTGCCATCAGTGAGTCAACTGGCAATCAGCCCCAGCATTTT. Translation: CAISESTGNQPQHF.

This CDR3 is CASVHTEGFGYTF. CDR3 nucleotides: TGTGCCAGCGTCCATACGGAAGGGTTTGGCTACACCTTC. V usage is TRBV2 and J usage is TRBJ1-2; D not resolved. The CDR3 length is 13 residues. CDR1 is SNHLY, CDR2 FYNNEI, per germline. Trimming took 8 bases from V and 7 from J, leaving 17 bases between them.

The gene calls are TRBV10-3 and TRBJ2-3; 8 bases agree with TRBD2. Germline CDR1 reads ENHRY; CDR2 reads SYGVKD. The CDR3 runs to 15 residues. Trimming at V came to 6 bases and at J to 2 bases, leaving 7 bases not matched to a gene. The CDR3 sequence: CAIRAGTRDTDTQYF. The CDR3 DNA sequence: TGTGCCATCAGAGCCGGGACTAGAGACACAGATACGCAGTATTTT.

V gene TRBV6-6 combines with J gene TRBJ2-7, with unresolved D. CDR1 is MNHNY, CDR2 SVGAGI, per germline (reference sequence). The CDR3 is made up of 11 amino acids. V lost 5 bases, J lost 2 bases, and 4 bases lay in between. CDR3 nucleotide sequence: TGTGCCAGCAGTGAACCCTACGAGCAGTACTTC. It specifies CASSEPYEQYF.

The chain combines TRBV30 with TRBJ2-1; D call uncertain. Germline V gene data show CDR1 as GTSNPN and CDR2 as SVGIG (reference sequence). This CDR3 is built from 17 residues. Between the trimmed V and J ends, which lost 0 bases and 0 bases, there was a span of 15 bases. CDR3 bases: TGTGCCTGGAGTGTAGATAGACCCAGAAACTCCTACAATGAGCAGTTCTTC. Residues: CAWSVDRPRNSYNEQFF.

V and J are TRBV2 and TRBJ2-7, with TRBD2 identical over 9 bases. The V gene's germline CDR1 is SNHLY and CDR2 FYNNEI. V dropped 7 bases and J dropped 3; count of bases not matched to a gene: 7. This CDR3 region has 14 residues. The DNA for the CDR3 is TGTGCCAGCAATCGAGCGGGAGGCCACTACGAGCAGTACTTC. As protein: CASNRAGGHYEQYF.

This chain joins TRBV28 and TRBJ1-1; 9 nucleotides align to TRBD1. Germline trimming cut 6 bases from V and 5 bases from J; bases unmatched to any gene: 4. Looked up from germline, CDR1 is MDHEN and CDR2 is SYDVKM. The CDR3 sequence is 13 residues long. CDR3 coding DNA: TGTGCCAGCAGGGGACAGGGAGGAACTGAAGCTTTCTTT. Translation: CASRGQGGTEAFF.

The rearrangement uses TRBV6-5 and TRBJ1-2; D possibly corresponds to TRBD1 (5 bases). V was cut by 4 bases and J by 6 bases, with 12 bases left in between. CDR3 length equals 13 residues. In germline, CDR1 is MNHEY, CDR2 SVGAGI. The CDR3 loop is CASSWDARDGYTF. Here the CDR3 DNA reads TGTGCCAGCAGTTGGGACGCCCGAGATGGCTACACCTTC.

The chain uses TRBV21-1 and TRBJ2-1; the DNA was not compared with TRBD2, the D call given in the table. TRBV21-1 is assigned pseudogene status. The CDR3 contains 12 residues. This chain's CDR3 is CAKAGKDNEQFF. The DNA of the CDR3 is TGTGCCAAAGCGGGGAAGGATAATGAGCAGTTCTTC.